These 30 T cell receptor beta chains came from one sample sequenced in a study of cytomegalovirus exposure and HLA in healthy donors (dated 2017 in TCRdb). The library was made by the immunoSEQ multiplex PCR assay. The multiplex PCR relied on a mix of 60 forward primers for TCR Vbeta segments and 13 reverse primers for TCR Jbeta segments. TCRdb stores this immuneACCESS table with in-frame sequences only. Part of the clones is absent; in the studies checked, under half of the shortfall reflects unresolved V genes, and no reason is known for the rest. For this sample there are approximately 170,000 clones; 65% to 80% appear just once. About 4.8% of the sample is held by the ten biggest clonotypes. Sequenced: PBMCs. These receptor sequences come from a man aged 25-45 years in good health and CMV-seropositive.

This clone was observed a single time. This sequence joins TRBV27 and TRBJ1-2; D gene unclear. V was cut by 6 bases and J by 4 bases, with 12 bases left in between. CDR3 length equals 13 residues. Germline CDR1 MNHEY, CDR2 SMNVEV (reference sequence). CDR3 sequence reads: CASRESSGYGYTF. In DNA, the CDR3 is TGTGCCAGCAGGGAAAGCTCGGGCTATGGCTACACCTTC.

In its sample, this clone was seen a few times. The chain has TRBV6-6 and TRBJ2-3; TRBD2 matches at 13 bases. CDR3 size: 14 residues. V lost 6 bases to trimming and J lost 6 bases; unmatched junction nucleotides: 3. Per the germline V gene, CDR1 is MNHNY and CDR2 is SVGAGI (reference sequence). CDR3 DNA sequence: TGTGCCAGCAGACTAGCGGGAGGGCTGGATACGCAGTATTTT. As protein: CASRLAGGLDTQYF.

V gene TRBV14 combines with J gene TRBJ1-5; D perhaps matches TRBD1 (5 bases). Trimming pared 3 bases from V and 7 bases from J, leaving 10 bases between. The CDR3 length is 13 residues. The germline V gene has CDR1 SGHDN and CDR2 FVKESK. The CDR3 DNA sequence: TGTGCCAGCAGCCAGGGGGGAAAACAGCCCCAGCATTTT. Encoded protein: CASSQGGKQPQHF.

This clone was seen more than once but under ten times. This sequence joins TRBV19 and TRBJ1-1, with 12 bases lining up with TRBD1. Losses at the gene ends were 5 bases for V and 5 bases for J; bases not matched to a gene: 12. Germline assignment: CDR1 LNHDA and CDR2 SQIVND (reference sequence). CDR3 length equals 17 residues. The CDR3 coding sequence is TGTGCCAGTAGTGGGTCGGGACAGGGGGCCCGGGGGACTGAAGCTTTCTTT. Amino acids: CASSGSGQGARGTEAFF.

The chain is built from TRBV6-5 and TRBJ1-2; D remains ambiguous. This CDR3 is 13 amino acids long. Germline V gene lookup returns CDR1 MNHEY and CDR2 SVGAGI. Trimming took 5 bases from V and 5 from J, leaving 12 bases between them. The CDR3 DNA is TGTGCCAGCAGTGAAGCGGCGATATATGGCTACACCTTC. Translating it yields CASSEAAIYGYTF.

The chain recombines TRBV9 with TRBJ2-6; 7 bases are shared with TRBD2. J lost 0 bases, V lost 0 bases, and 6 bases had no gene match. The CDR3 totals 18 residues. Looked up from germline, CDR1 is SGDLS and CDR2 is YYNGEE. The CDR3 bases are TGTGCCAGCAGCGTAGGGGGAGGGAGGGCCTCTGGGGCCAACGTCCTGACTTTC. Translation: CASSVGGGRASGANVLTF.

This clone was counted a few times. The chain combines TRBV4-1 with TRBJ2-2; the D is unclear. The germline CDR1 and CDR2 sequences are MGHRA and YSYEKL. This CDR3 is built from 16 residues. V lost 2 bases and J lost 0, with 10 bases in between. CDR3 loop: CASSQRGQTNTGELFF. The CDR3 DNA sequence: TGCGCCAGCAGCCAAAGAGGCCAGACGAACACCGGGGAGCTGTTTTTT.

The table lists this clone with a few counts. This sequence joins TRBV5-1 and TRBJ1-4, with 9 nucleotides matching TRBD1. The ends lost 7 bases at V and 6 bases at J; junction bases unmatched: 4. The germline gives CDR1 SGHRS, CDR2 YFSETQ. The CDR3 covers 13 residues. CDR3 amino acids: CASRTGEDEKLFF. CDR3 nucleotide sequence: TGCGCCAGCCGGACAGGGGAAGATGAAAAACTGTTTTTT.

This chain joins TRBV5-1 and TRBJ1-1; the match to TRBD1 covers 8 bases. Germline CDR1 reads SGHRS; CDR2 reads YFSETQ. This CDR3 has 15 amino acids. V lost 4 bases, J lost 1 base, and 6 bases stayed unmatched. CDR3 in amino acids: CASSRPGTGNTEAFF. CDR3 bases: TGCGCCAGCAGCCGTCCCGGGACAGGGAACACTGAAGCTTTCTTT.

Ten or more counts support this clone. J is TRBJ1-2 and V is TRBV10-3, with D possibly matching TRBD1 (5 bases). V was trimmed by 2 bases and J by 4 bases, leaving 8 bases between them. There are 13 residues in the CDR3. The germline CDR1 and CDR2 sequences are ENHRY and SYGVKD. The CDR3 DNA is TGTGCCATCAGTGAGCCGGACACCTATGGCTACACCTTC. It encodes CAISEPDTYGYTF.

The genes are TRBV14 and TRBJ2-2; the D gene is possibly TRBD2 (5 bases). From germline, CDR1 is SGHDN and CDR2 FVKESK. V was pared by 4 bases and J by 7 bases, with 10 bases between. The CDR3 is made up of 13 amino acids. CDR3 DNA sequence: TGTGCCAGCAGCCCCTCGGGATTCGGGGAGCTGTTTTTT. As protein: CASSPSGFGELFF.

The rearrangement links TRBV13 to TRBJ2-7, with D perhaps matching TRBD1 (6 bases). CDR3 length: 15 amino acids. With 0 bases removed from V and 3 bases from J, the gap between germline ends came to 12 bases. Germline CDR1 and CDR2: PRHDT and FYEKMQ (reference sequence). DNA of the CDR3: TGTGCCAGCAGCTTAGGACAGGGAGCTTTCTACGAGCAGTACTTC. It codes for CASSLGQGAFYEQYF.

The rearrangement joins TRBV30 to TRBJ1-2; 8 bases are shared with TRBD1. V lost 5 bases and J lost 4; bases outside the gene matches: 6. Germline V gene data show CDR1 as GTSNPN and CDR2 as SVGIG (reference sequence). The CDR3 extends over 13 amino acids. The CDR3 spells CAWGNQGAYGYTF. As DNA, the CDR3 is TGTGCCTGGGGTAACCAGGGGGCCTATGGCTACACCTTC.

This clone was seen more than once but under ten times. CDR3 in amino acids: CASSSGTGVAYGYTF. CDR3 coding DNA: TGTGCCAGCAGTTCAGGGACAGGGGTCGCCTATGGCTACACCTTC. V gene TRBV28 combines with J gene TRBJ1-2; 10 bases are a match to TRBD1. The V and J ends lost 4 bases and 4 bases, in that order; junction bases with no gene match: 6. CDR1 and CDR2 (germline): MDHEN, SYDVKM. The CDR3 totals 15 residues.

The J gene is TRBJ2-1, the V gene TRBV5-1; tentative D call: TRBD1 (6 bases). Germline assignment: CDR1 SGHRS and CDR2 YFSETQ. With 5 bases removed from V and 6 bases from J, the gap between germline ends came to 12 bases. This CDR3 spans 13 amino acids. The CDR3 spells CASSLTGLNEQFF. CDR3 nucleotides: TGCGCCAGCAGTCTGACAGGACTCAATGAGCAGTTCTTC.

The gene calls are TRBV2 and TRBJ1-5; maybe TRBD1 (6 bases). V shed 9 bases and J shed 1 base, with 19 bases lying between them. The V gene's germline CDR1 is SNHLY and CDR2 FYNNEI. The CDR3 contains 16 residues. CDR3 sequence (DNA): TGTGCCAGTCGTGGGGGAGGGGGGACGAGCAATCAGCCCCAGCATTTT. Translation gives CASRGGGGTSNQPQHF.

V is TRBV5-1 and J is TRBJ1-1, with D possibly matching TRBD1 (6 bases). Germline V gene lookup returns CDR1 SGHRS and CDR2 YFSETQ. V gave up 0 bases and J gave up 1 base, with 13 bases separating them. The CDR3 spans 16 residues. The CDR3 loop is CASSLVWGRKNTEAFF. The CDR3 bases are TGCGCCAGCAGCTTGGTTTGGGGGCGAAAGAACACTGAAGCTTTCTTT. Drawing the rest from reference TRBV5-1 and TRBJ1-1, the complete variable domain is KAGVTQTPRYLIKTRGQQVTLSCSPISGHRSVSWYQQTPGQGLQFLFEYFSETQRNKGNFPGRFSGRQFSNSRSEMNVSTLELGDSALYLCASSLVWGRKNTEAFFGQGTRLTVV.

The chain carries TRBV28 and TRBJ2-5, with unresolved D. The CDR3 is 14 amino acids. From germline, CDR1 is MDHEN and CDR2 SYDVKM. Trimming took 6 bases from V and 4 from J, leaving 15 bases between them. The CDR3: CASRTPRSSETQYF. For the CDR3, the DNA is TGTGCCAGCAGGACACCTCGTTCCTCAGAGACCCAGTACTTC. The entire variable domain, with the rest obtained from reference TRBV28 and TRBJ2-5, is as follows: DVKVTQSSRYLVKRTGEKVFLECVQDMDHENMFWYRQDPGLGLRLIYFSYDVKMKEKGDIPEGYSVSREKKERFSLILESASTNQTSMYLCASRTPRSSETQYFGPGTRLLVL.

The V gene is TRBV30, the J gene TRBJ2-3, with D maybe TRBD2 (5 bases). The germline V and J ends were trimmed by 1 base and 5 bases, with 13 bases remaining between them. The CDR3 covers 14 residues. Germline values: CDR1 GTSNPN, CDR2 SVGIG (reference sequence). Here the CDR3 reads CAWSALGRGDTQYF. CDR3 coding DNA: TGTGCCTGGAGTGCTTTAGGCCGGGGAGATACGCAGTATTTT.

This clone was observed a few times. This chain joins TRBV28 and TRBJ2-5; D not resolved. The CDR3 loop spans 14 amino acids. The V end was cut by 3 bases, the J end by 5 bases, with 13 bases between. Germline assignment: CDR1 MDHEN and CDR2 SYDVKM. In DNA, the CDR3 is TGTGCCAGCAGTTTGAGTAGTTTACGTGAGACCCAGTACTTC. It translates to CASSLSSLRETQYF.

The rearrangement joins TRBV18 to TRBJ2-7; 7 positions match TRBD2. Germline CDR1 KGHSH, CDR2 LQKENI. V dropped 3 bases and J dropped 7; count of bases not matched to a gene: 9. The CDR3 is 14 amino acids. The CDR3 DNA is TGTGCCAGCTCACCCCCCGGGGGGAGGGGTGAGCAGTACTTC. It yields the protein CASSPPGGRGEQYF. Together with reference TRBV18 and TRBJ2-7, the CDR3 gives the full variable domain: NAGVMQNPRHLVRRRGQEARLRCSPMKGHSHVYWYRQLPEEGLKFMVYLQKENIIDESGMPKERFSAEFPKEGPSILRIQQVVRGDSAAYFCASSPPGGRGEQYFGPGTRLTVT.

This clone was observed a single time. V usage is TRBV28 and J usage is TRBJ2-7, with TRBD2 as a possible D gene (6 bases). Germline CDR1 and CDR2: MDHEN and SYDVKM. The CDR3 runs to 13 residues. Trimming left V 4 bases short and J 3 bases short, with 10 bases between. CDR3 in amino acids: CASSSADYYEQYF. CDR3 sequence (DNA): TGTGCCAGCAGTTCGGCGGACTACTACGAGCAGTACTTC.

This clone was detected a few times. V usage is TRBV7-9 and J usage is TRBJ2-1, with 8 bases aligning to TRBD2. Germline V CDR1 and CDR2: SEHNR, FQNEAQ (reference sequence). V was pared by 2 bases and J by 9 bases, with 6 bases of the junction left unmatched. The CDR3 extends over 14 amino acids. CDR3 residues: CASSLKREKFEQFF. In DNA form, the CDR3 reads TGTGCCAGCAGCTTAAAGCGGGAGAAGTTTGAGCAGTTCTTC.

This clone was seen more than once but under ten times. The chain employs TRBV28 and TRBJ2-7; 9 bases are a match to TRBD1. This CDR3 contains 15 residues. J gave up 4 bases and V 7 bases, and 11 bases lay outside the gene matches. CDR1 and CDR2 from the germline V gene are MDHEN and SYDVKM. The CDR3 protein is CASNIKQGAKYEQYF. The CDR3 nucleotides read TGTGCCAGCAATATCAAACAGGGGGCGAAATACGAGCAGTACTTC. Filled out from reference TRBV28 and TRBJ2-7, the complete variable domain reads DVKVTQSSRYLVKRTGEKVFLECVQDMDHENMFWYRQDPGLGLRLIYFSYDVKMKEKGDIPEGYSVSREKKERFSLILESASTNQTSMYLCASNIKQGAKYEQYFGPGTRLTVT.

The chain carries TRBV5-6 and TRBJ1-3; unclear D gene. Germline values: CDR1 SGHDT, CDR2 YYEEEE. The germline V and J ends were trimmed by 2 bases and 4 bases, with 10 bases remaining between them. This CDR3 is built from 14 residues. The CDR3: CASSFGTAGNTIYF. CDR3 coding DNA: TGTGCCAGCAGCTTCGGCACAGCCGGAAACACCATATATTTT.

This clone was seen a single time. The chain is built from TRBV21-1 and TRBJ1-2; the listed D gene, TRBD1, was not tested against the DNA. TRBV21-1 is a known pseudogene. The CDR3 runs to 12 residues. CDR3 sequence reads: CASATGTYGYTF. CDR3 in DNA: TGTGCCAGCGCGACAGGGACCTATGGCTACACCTTC.

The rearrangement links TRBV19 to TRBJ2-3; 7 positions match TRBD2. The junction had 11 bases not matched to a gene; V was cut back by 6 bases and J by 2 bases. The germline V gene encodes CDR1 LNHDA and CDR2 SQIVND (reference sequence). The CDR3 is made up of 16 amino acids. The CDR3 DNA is TGTGCCAGTAGAGCGCCCGGACTAGGTTCCACAGATACGCAGTATTTT. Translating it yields CASRAPGLGSTDTQYF.

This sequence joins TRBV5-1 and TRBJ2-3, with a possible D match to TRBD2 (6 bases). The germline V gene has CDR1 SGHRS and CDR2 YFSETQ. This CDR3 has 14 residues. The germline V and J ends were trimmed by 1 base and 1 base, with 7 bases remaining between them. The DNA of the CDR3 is TGCGCCAGCAGCTTGCCGGGAGGCACAGATACGCAGTATTTT. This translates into CASSLPGGTDTQYF.

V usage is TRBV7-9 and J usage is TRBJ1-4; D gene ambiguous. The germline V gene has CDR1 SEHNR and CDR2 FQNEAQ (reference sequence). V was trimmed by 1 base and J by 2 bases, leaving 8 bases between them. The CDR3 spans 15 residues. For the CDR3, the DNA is TGTGCCAGCAGCTTAGTGGTGGGCACTAATGAAAAACTGTTTTTT. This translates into CASSLVVGTNEKLFF.

CDR3 sequence (DNA): TGTGCCAGTAGTCCCCGGGGAGCGGACTCCTACGAGCAGTACTTC. Translation: CASSPRGADSYEQYF. The chain links TRBV19 to TRBJ2-7; D might be TRBD2 (5 bases). The CDR3 contains 15 residues. Trimming took 5 bases from V and 0 from J, leaving 14 bases between them. In germline, CDR1 is LNHDA, CDR2 SQIVND (reference sequence). The variable domain in full, completed from reference TRBV19 and TRBJ2-7, reads DGGITQSPKYLFRKEGQNVTLSCEQNLNHDAMYWYRQDPGQGLRLIYYSQIVNDFQKGDIAEGYSVSREKKESFPLTVTSAQKNPTAFYLCASSPRGADSYEQYFGPGTRLTVT.